This T cell receptor beta chain was recorded in a study of T cell responses to AZD1222 COVID-19 vaccine. Study summary: Pooled in the analysis were second doses at about 4 or about 12 weeks. Points from the study as a whole: Only after the peak T cell response were repertoires sampled.

About this clone itself: Its specificity is unknown.

Produced via immunoSEQ multiplex PCR; TCRdb's table is partial and in-frame only. The sample shows 100,000 to 150,000 clones, over 90% of them seen only once. Trimming pared 5 bases from V and 3 bases from J, leaving 10 bases between. This CDR3 is 13 amino acids long. CDR1 is GTSNPN, CDR2 SVGIG, per germline (reference sequence). V and J are TRBV30 and TRBJ2-2; D perhaps matches TRBD1 (6 bases). The TCR was taken from an adult in good health. Specimen: peripheral blood, collected on day 0 of AZD1222 vaccination. The CDR3 coding sequence is TGTGCCTGGGGACAGTACTACACCGGGGAGCTGTTTTTT. This codes for CAWGQYYTGELFF.